This TCR beta chain was retrieved from a study of Graves' ophthalmopathy and Graves' hyperthyroidism. A few counts support this clonotype. What it recognizes is unknown. Ophthalmopathy absent within 18 months of follow-up marked hyperthyroidism as stable. Among the hyperthyroidism patients, all were newly diagnosed, aged 18 to 65, with under 2 months' duration. Study-wide points: It was with around 70% sensitivity and about 73% specificity that the model predicted ophthalmopathy progression.

Germline loops: CDR1 MNHEY, CDR2 SVGEGT. Trimming removed 8 bases from V and 1 base from J, with 11 bases in between. This CDR3 spans 13 amino acids. Amplification targeted the TCR beta CDR3 regions, with RNA transcripts as the source material. After a first-round RT-PCR with HTBI primers, a second-round multiplex PCR was run. TCRdb used MiXCR to reprocess the multiplex PCR reads, holding one entry per CDR3 protein. The sample shows 300,000 to 500,000 distinct CDR3 sequences, 15% of them seen only once. The chain couples TRBV6-2 or TRBV6-3 to TRBJ1-1, with unresolved D. What was sequenced was peripheral blood. The source of this sequence is a woman aged 18-29 years with stable Graves' hyperthyroidism. CDR3 loop: CASHPWGNTEAFF. As DNA, the CDR3 is TGTGCCAGCCACCCTTGGGGGAACACTGAAGCTTTCTTT.